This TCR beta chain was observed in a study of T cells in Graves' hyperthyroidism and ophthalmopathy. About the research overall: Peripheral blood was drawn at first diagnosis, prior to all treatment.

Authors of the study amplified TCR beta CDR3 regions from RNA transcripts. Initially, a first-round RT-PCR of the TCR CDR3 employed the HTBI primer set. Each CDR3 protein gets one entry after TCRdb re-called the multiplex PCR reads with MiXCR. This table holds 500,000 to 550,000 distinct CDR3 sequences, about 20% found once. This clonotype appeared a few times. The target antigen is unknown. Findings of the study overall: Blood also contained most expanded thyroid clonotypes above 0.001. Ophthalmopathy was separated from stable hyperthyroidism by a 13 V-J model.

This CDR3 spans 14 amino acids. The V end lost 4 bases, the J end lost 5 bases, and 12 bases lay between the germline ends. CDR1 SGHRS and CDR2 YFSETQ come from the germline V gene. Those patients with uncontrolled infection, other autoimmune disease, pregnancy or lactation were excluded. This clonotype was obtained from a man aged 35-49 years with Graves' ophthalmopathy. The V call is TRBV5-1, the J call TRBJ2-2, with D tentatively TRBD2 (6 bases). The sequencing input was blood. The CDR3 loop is CASSRNGRTGELFF. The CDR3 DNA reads TGCGCCAGCAGCCGAAATGGGAGGACCGGGGAGCTGTTTTTT.